The clone carrying this T cell receptor (beta chain) was found once. Antigen: not known. The sample belongs to a study of T cells in Graves' hyperthyroidism and ophthalmopathy. TCR beta CDR3 region amplification was performed from RNA transcripts. When the TCR CDR3 underwent first-round RT-PCR, the HTBI primer set was used. TCRdb passed the multiplex PCR reads through MiXCR, listing each CDR3 protein once. Here the sample spans 650,000 to 800,000 distinct CDR3 sequences, 45% being singletons. Trimming took 5 bases from V and 10 from J, leaving 10 bases between them. The CDR3 totals 11 residues. CDR1 and CDR2 from the germline V gene are SEHNR and FQNEAQ (reference sequence). Broader study findings: From stable hyperthyroidism, ophthalmopathy was set apart by a 13 V-J model.

The sequencing input was peripheral blood or thyroid tissue (not recorded which). The clonotype comes from an adult man with Graves' disease, either hyperthyroidism or ophthalmopathy (not recorded which). The J gene is TRBJ2-3, the V gene TRBV7-9; D uncertain. The CDR3 sequence is CASSQKSSQYF. As DNA, the CDR3 is TGTGCCAGCAGCCAGAAGTCGTCGCAGTATTTT.